The 18 T cell receptor beta chains presented below share a single source sample, sequenced in a study of cytomegalovirus exposure and HLA in healthy donors. The PCR used 60 Vbeta and 13 Jbeta primers. Assay: immunoSEQ multiplex PCR; the TCRdb copy retains only in-frame clones and omits some. The table includes about 160,000 clones, about four fifths detected once. Material: PBMCs. The receptors originated from a woman aged 50 to 60 in good health and CMV-seronegative.

The V call is TRBV6-6, the J call TRBJ2-5, with D possibly TRBD2 on 6 matching bases. The germline CDR1 and CDR2 sequences are MNHNY and SVGAGI (reference sequence). The V gene lost 3 bases and the J gene lost 5 bases, with 13 bases spanning the gap. The CDR3 extends over 14 amino acids. CDR3 residues: CASSYSRERETQYF. The CDR3 DNA sequence: TGTGCCAGCAGTTATTCACGGGAGAGGGAGACCCAGTACTTC.

The V call is TRBV9, the J call TRBJ2-1; D is uncertain. V lost 0 bases, J lost 4 bases, and 5 bases lay in between. Germline-derived CDR1 and CDR2 are SGDLS and YYNGEE. The CDR3 has 13 residues. CDR3 sequence reads: CASSVAGYNEQFF. CDR3 nucleotide sequence: TGTGCCAGCAGCGTAGCCGGGTACAATGAGCAGTTCTTC.

In its sample, this clone was seen a few times. The chain is built from TRBV6-1 and TRBJ1-1; 9 nucleotides agree with TRBD1. J gave up 8 bases and V 4 bases, and 8 bases lay outside the gene matches. Germline V gene lookup returns CDR1 MNHNS and CDR2 SASEGT. The CDR3 contains 14 residues. The CDR3 region has the DNA TGTGCCAGCAGTGGGGTTACAGGGGGCGCGGAAGCTTTCTTT. Protein product: CASSGVTGGAEAFF.

To note about this clone: Germline is not matched at one junction end, which may reflect a read error. The chain joins TRBV6-5 to TRBJ1-6; 10 nucleotides match TRBD1. CDR3 size: 14 residues. CDR1 is MNHEY and CDR2 is SVGAGI in the germline V gene. CDR3 DNA sequence: TGTGCCAGCAGAATGGGGACAGGGGTTTCACCCCTCTACTTT. It translates to CASRMGTGVSPLYF.

This rearrangement joins TRBV7-2 to TRBJ2-5; TRBD2 matches at 12 bases. Germline CDR1 is SGHTA and CDR2 is FQGNSA. This CDR3 has 17 residues. The V segment lost 5 bases and the J segment 3 bases; nucleotides outside the gene matches: 10. The CDR3 nucleotides are TGTGCCAGCAGCCTACAGGTCCGGACTAGCGGGAAAGAGACCCAGTACTTC. Its protein product is CASSLQVRTSGKETQYF.

The chain couples TRBV5-4 to TRBJ2-7; the match to TRBD2 covers 14 bases. From germline, CDR1 is SGHNT and CDR2 YYREEE (reference sequence). Unmatched junction bases numbered 5, after V lost 5 bases and J lost 1 base. This CDR3 is 16 amino acids long. CDR3 in amino acids: CASSLGTSGGSYEQYF. The DNA for the CDR3 is TGTGCCAGCAGTCTTGGGACTAGCGGGGGATCCTACGAGCAGTACTTC. The variable domain in full, with the rest retrieved from reference TRBV5-4 and TRBJ2-7, is ETGVTQSPTHLIKTRGQQVTLRCSSQSGHNTVSWYQQALGQGPQFIFQYYREEENGRGNFPPRFSGLQFPNYSSELNVNALELDDSALYLCASSLGTSGGSYEQYFGPGTRLTVT.

This chain connects TRBV9 to TRBJ2-7; 9 bases are a match to TRBD2. The V and J ends lost 2 bases and 4 bases, in that order; junction bases with no gene match: 10. Germline V gene sequence: CDR1 SGDLS, CDR2 YYNGEE. There are 16 residues in the CDR3. CDR3: CASSVSGRGGLYEQYF. The CDR3 DNA reads as TGTGCCAGCAGCGTTAGTGGGCGGGGGGGGCTTTACGAGCAGTACTTC.

This chain joins TRBV9 and TRBJ2-5; D is perhaps TRBD1 (6 bases). Trimming took 3 bases from V and 5 from J, leaving 14 bases between them. The CDR3 sequence is 14 residues long. Germline V gene data show CDR1 as SGDLS and CDR2 as YYNGEE. DNA for the CDR3: TGTGCCAGCAGCGCCCACACAGGGCCGGAGACCCAGTACTTC. Amino acid sequence: CASSAHTGPETQYF. Together with reference TRBV9 and TRBJ2-5, the CDR3 gives the full variable domain: DSGVTQTPKHLITATGQRVTLRCSPRSGDLSVYWYQQSLDQGLQFLIQYYNGEERAKGNILERFSAQQFPDLHSELNLSSLELGDSALYFCASSAHTGPETQYFGPGTRLLVL.

The chain is built from TRBV5-8 and TRBJ1-2; tentative D call: TRBD1 (6 bases). Trimming cost V 3 bases and J 2 bases, with 11 bases left between them. CDR1 is SGHTS, CDR2 YDEGEE, per germline. The CDR3 is 14 residues long. The CDR3 loop is CASSSDSANYGYTF. CDR3 nucleotide sequence: TGTGCCAGCAGCTCGGACAGTGCCAACTATGGCTACACCTTC.

J is TRBJ1-5 and V is TRBV5-1; D might be TRBD1 (5 bases). CDR3 size: 16 residues. Germline CDR1 reads SGHRS; CDR2 reads YFSETQ. Trimming removed 0 bases at V and 0 bases at J, with 10 bases between. DNA for the CDR3: TGCGCCAGCAGCTTGGAGGGGCCGCATAGCAATCAGCCCCAGCATTTT. This encodes CASSLEGPHSNQPQHF.

This chain connects TRBV27 to TRBJ2-7, with D perhaps TRBD2 (6 bases). The CDR3 consists of 14 residues. V lost 3 bases to trimming and J lost 6 bases, with 15 bases between them. Germline V lookup: CDR1 MNHEY, CDR2 SMNVEV (reference sequence). The CDR3 protein is CASSFGGNYGEQYF. CDR3 DNA: TGTGCCAGCAGTTTTGGGGGGAATTACGGCGAGCAGTACTTC.

This sequence joins TRBV27 and TRBJ1-2; 11 nucleotides match TRBD1. This CDR3 is 14 amino acids long. Germline CDR1 MNHEY, CDR2 SMNVEV (reference sequence). V was clipped by 9 bases and J by 8 bases; unmatched bases: 11. CDR3 DNA: TGTGCCAGTAACCCGGGACAGGGGGTCGGCGGCTACACCTTC. Translating it yields CASNPGQGVGGYTF.

The V gene is TRBV7-9, the J gene TRBJ2-7, with TRBD1 as a possible D gene (5 bases). Germline CDR1 is SEHNR and CDR2 is FQNEAQ (reference sequence). The CDR3 totals 15 residues. The V end was cut by 5 bases, the J end by 0 bases, with 14 bases between. The CDR3 loop reads CASSPGQARSYEQYF. The DNA of the CDR3 is TGTGCCAGCAGCCCAGGGCAGGCTCGCTCCTACGAGCAGTACTTC.

The V call is TRBV27, the J call TRBJ2-5, with 13 bases that match TRBD2. The CDR3 totals 15 residues. The V segment lost 7 bases and the J segment 5 bases; nucleotides outside the gene matches: 7. Germline V gene data show CDR1 as MNHEY and CDR2 as SMNVEV (reference sequence). The CDR3 coding sequence is TGTGCCAGCAAACTAGCGGGAGGGGCAGGGGAGACCCAGTACTTC. It encodes CASKLAGGAGETQYF.

The chain links TRBV27 to TRBJ2-7, with 12 positions matching TRBD2. Germline V lookup: CDR1 MNHEY, CDR2 SMNVEV (reference sequence). This CDR3 has 14 amino acids. V lost 6 bases and J lost 3; bases outside the gene matches: 3. The CDR3 DNA follows: TGTGCCAGCAGCCCGACTAGCGGGGGCTACGAGCAGTACTTC. It encodes CASSPTSGGYEQYF.

J is TRBJ1-1 and V is TRBV14; D might be TRBD1 (5 bases). The length of the CDR3 is 16 residues. Germline CDR1 is SGHDN and CDR2 is FVKESK. Trimming stripped 4 bases from V and 4 bases from J, with 19 bases between. In nucleotides, the CDR3 is TGTGCCAGCAGCCCCCGTTTGCAGGGAGGGGCCACTGAAGCTTTCTTT. It is translated as CASSPRLQGGATEAFF. Drawing the rest from reference TRBV14 and TRBJ1-1, the complete variable domain is EAGVTQFPSHSVIEKGQTVTLRCDPISGHDNLYWYRRVMGKEIKFLLHFVKESKQDESGMPNNRFLAERTGGTYSTLKVQPAELEDSGVYFCASSPRLQGGATEAFFGQGTRLTVV.

This clone was detected a few times. J is TRBJ2-7 and V is TRBV9; a weak D match, TRBD2 (7 bases). CDR1 and CDR2 from the germline V gene are SGDLS and YYNGEE. The CDR3 loop spans 14 amino acids. V lost 4 bases and J 6 bases, leaving 17 bases between the germline ends. In DNA, the CDR3 is TGTGCCAGCAGCTATAGGGGGGGGGCGAGCGAGCAGTACTTC. It is translated as CASSYRGGASEQYF.

The chain links TRBV10-1 to TRBJ2-7; 7 nucleotides agree with TRBD1. The CDR3 length is 13 residues. V shed 10 bases, J shed 3 bases, and the junction held 9 bases outside the gene matches. Germline CDR1 and CDR2: WNHNN and SYGVQD (reference sequence). CDR3 coding DNA: TGCGCCACCTCGACAGGGTTGGACTACGAGCAGTACTTC. This gives the protein CATSTGLDYEQYF.